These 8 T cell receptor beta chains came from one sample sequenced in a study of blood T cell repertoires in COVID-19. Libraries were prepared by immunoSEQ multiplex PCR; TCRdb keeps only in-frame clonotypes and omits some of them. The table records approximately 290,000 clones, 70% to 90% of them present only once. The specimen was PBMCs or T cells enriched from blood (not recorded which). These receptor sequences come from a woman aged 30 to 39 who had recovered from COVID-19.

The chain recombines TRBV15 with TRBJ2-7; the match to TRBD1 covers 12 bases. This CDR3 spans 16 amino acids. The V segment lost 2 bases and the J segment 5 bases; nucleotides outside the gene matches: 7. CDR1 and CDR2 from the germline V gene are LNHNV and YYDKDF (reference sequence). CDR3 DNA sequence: TGTGCCACCAGCAGACCCCCGGGACAGGGGGCGAACGAGCAGTACTTC. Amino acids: CATSRPPGQGANEQYF.

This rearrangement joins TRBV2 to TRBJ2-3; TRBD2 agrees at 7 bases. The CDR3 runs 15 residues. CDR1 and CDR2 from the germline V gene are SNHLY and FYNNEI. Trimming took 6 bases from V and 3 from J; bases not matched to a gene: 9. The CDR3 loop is CASRKAGRGTDTQYF. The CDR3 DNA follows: TGTGCCAGCAGGAAAGCGGGGAGGGGAACAGATACGCAGTATTTT.

The CDR3 nucleotides are TGTGCCAGTAGTATTACCGACAGGGGACGCAATCAGCCCCAGCATTTT. Translated, it gives CASSITDRGRNQPQHF. V is TRBV19 and J is TRBJ1-5, with 8 bases identical to TRBD1. V shed 3 bases, J shed 2 bases, and the junction held 6 bases outside the gene matches. This CDR3 is built from 16 residues. The germline V gene has CDR1 LNHDA and CDR2 SQIVND (reference sequence).

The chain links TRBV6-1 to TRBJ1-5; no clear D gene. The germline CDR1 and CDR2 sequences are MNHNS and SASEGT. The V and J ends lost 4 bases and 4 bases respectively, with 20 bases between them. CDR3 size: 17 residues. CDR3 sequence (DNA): TGTGCCAGCAGTGTTAACCGAGGGAGAGTACCAAATCAGCCCCAGCATTTT. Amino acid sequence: CASSVNRGRVPNQPQHF.

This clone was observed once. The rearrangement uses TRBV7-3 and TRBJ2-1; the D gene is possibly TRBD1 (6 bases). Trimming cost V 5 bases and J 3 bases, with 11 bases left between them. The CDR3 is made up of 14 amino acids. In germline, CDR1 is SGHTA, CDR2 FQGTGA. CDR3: CASSIGDNYNEQFF. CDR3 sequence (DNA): TGTGCCAGCAGCATCGGGGACAACTACAATGAGCAGTTCTTC.

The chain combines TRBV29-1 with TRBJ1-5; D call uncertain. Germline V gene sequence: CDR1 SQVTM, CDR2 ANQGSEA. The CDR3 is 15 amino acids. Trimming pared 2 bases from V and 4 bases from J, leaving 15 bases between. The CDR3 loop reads CSVELAGSGNQPQHF. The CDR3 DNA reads TGCAGCGTTGAATTAGCGGGGTCGGGTAATCAGCCCCAGCATTTT.

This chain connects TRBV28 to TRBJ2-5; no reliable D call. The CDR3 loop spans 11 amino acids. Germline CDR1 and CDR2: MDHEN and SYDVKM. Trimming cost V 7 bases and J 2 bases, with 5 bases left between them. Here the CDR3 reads CASTSQETQYF. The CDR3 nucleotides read TGTGCCAGCACCAGTCAAGAGACCCAGTACTTC.

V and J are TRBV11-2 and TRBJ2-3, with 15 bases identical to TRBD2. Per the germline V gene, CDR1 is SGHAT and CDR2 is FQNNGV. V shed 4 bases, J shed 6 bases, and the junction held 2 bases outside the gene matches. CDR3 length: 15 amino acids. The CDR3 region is CASSWGLAGGDTQYF. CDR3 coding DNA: TGTGCCAGCAGCTGGGGACTAGCGGGAGGCGATACGCAGTATTTT.